This is a list of T cell receptor beta chains from one sample in a study of regulatory T cells in long-lasting Graves disease. TCRdb used MiXCR to reprocess the multiplex PCR reads, holding one entry per CDR3 protein. The sample has 530,000 or so distinct CDR3 sequences, approximately 16% seen once. Another study also made use of these data, one on T cells in Graves' hyperthyroidism and ophthalmopathy.

Sequencing was performed on peripheral blood mononuclear cells (PBMCs), taken at new diagnosis, from a patient treated with antithyroid drugs. Receptors originate from a man between 18 and 35 years old with Graves disease. CDR3s include the opening cysteine and the closing phenylalanine or tryptophan. Fields, in order: J gene, V gene, CDR3 protein.

J: TRBJ1-1; V: TRBV5-6; CDR3: CASSWGSVLEAFF
J: TRBJ2-1; V: TRBV3-1; CDR3: CASSLQPIEQFF
J: TRBJ2-7; V: TRBV27; CDR3: CASSPGTDYEQYF
J: TRBJ2-7; V: TRBV4-1; CDR3: CASSQDPRTGDEQYF
J: TRBJ1-4; V: TRBV20-1; CDR3: CSASVVGEELFF
J: TRBJ2-1; V: TRBV29-1; CDR3: CSVEDGGINNEQFF
J: TRBJ2-1; V: TRBV20-1; CDR3: CSASGRDRVGDTIDEQFF
J: TRBJ1-5; V: TRBV12-3/TRBV12-4; CDR3: CASRRGQGSNQPQHF
J: TRBJ1-4; V: TRBV18; CDR3: CASSQSGTDEKLFF
J: TRBJ1-1; V: TRBV2; CDR3: CASSPGQMNTEAFF
J: TRBJ2-3; V: TRBV13; CDR3: CASSGQGPTDTQYF
J: TRBJ2-5; V: TRBV2; CDR3: CATATGEETQYF
J: TRBJ1-4; V: TRBV9; CDR3: CASSASGAGEKLFF
J: TRBJ2-7; V: TRBV28; CDR3: CASSFLAGGGYEQYF
J: TRBJ2-6; V: TRBV18; CDR3: CASSPVLTGGANVLTF
J: TRBJ2-1; V: TRBV12-3/TRBV12-4; CDR3: CAGSGTSGTYNEQFF
J: TRBJ2-7; V: TRBV30; CDR3: CAWTSGSKRAYEQYF
J: TRBJ2-2; V: TRBV7-9; CDR3: CASSLLLAGGPGTGELFF
J: TRBJ2-1; V: TRBV10-3; CDR3: CAISKGTESYNEQFF
J: TRBJ1-2; V: TRBV7-8; CDR3: CASSFSRGNYGYTF
J: TRBJ1-5; V: TRBV5-1; CDR3: CASSLEAGNQPQHF
J: TRBJ2-2; V: TRBV7-3; CDR3: CASRSGQGDTGELFF
J: TRBJ2-5; V: TRBV5-1; CDR3: CASSSATHRGETQYF
J: TRBJ2-2; V: TRBV5-1; CDR3: CASRGLTGELFF
J: TRBJ1-3; V: TRBV6-2/TRBV6-3; CDR3: CASSEWGQGNTIYF
J: TRBJ1-2; V: TRBV15; CDR3: CTTSSRAGGYTF
J: TRBJ2-5; V: TRBV2; CDR3: CASSDGVGTQYF
J: TRBJ2-1; V: TRBV6-1; CDR3: CASSPGQSVPGLNEQFF
J: TRBJ2-1; V: TRBV5-1; CDR3: CASSLELLPDNEQFF
J: TRBJ2-2; V: TRBV29-1; CDR3: CSVEVTQNTGELFF
J: TRBJ1-3; V: TRBV20-1; CDR3: CSARVRGIGNTIYF
J: TRBJ2-7; V: TRBV29-1; CDR3: CSVTGGTYEQYF
J: TRBJ1-1; V: TRBV20-1; CDR3: CSARGAYDIGFSEAFF
J: TRBJ1-5; V: TRBV6-1; CDR3: CAVGSNQPQHF
J: TRBJ1-2; V: TRBV28; CDR3: CASILPGRGGYTF
J: TRBJ1-5; V: TRBV6-4; CDR3: CASRRVPGEPQHF
J: TRBJ2-5; V: TRBV3-1; CDR3: CASSHFFQYF
J: TRBJ1-1; V: TRBV29-1; CDR3: CSVPGGASRLNTEAFF
J: TRBJ1-1; V: TRBV14; CDR3: CASSPLPQLEAFF
J: TRBJ2-1; V: TRBV7-9; CDR3: CASSLAWDNEQFF
J: TRBJ2-3; V: TRBV20-1; CDR3: CSAAGLAGGVVGPDTQYF
J: TRBJ1-3; V: TRBV2; CDR3: CASRPTVSGNTIYF
J: TRBJ2-7; V: TRBV30; CDR3: CAWSSGTSKYF
J: TRBJ2-1; V: TRBV11-2; CDR3: CASSLARGLSGRNEQFF
J: TRBJ2-1; V: TRBV20-1; CDR3: CIPGPTHNEQFF
J: TRBJ1-1; V: TRBV6-1; CDR3: CASDNLGQYNTEAFF
J: TRBJ2-1; V: TRBV20-1; CDR3: CSARDGGGKGSEQFF
J: TRBJ2-7; V: TRBV6-1; CDR3: CASRGHIRSPYEQYF